The 25 T cell receptor beta chains in this list originate from one sample, sequenced in a study of blood T cell repertoires in COVID-19. TCRdb keeps only in-frame clones here, not all; method: immunoSEQ multiplex PCR. The data show 100,000 to 150,000 clones, around three quarters seen once. The sample consisted of peripheral blood. The receptor source for this set is a middle-aged man with active or convalescent COVID-19.

The chain couples TRBV28 to TRBJ2-1; 9 positions match TRBD2. V dropped 5 bases and J dropped 6; count of bases not matched to a gene: 5. This CDR3 has 14 amino acids. Germline V gene sequence: CDR1 MDHEN, CDR2 SYDVKM. CDR3 region: CASSAVAGVNEQFF. In DNA form, the CDR3 reads TGTGCCAGCAGTGCGGTAGCGGGGGTCAATGAGCAGTTCTTC.

J is TRBJ1-4 and V is TRBV28, with D hard to call. This CDR3 comprises 11 residues. V was cut by 5 bases and J by 4 bases, with 2 bases left in between. CDR1 is MDHEN and CDR2 is SYDVKM in the germline V gene. The CDR3 loop reads CASSHNEKLFF. Written as DNA, the CDR3 is TGTGCCAGCAGTCATAATGAAAAACTGTTTTTT.

V gene TRBV5-4 combines with J gene TRBJ1-6; unclear D gene. There are 14 residues in the CDR3. Germline V gives CDR1 SGHNT, CDR2 YYREEE (reference sequence). The V and J ends lost 4 bases and 8 bases respectively, with 13 bases between them. DNA for the CDR3: TGTGCCAGCAGCCTCGCAGGTGTTGATTCACCCCTCCACTTT. Its translation is CASSLAGVDSPLHF.

This chain uses TRBV27 with TRBJ2-4; weak D call: TRBD1 (5 bases). CDR1 is MNHEY, CDR2 SMNVEV, per germline (reference sequence). The CDR3 spans 16 residues. V was shortened by 5 bases and J by 0 bases, with 14 bases between the two germline ends. The CDR3 DNA follows: TGTGCCAGCAGTCCCCAGGGTTACCTAGCCAAAAACATTCAGTACTTC. It is translated as CASSPQGYLAKNIQYF.

The J gene is TRBJ2-1, the V gene TRBV3-1 (or the pseudogene TRBV3-2); 9 nucleotides line up with TRBD2. Germline CDR1 reads LGHDT; CDR2 reads YNNKEL (reference sequence). The CDR3 runs 14 residues. The V segment lost 4 bases and the J segment 6 bases; nucleotides outside the gene matches: 4. The CDR3 bases are TGTGCCAGCAGCCTGACTAGCGGTGGCAATGAGCAGTTCTTC. It yields the protein CASSLTSGGNEQFF.

The rearrangement joins TRBV30 to TRBJ1-4; TRBD1 matches 9 bases. The V and J ends lost 5 bases and 10 bases, in that order; junction bases with no gene match: 5. The length of the CDR3 is 12 residues. The germline V gene has CDR1 GTSNPN and CDR2 SVGIG (reference sequence). CDR3 loop: CAWDPGQGKLFF. The CDR3 bases are TGTGCCTGGGACCCGGGACAGGGAAAACTGTTTTTT.

The V and J genes are TRBV14 and TRBJ1-1; 11 nucleotides line up with TRBD1. CDR1 and CDR2 from the germline V gene are SGHDN and FVKESK. The J segment lost 4 bases and the V segment lost 4 bases, leaving 2 bases of the junction unmatched. This CDR3 is built from 14 residues. The CDR3 coding sequence is TGTGCCAGCAGCCGGGACAGGGGGTCCACTGAAGCTTTCTTT. It translates to CASSRDRGSTEAFF.

This clone was counted between two and nine times. The rearrangement links TRBV7-9 to TRBJ2-3, with 10 bases aligning to TRBD2. The germline V gene encodes CDR1 SEHNR and CDR2 FQNEAQ (reference sequence). V trimming: 5 bases; J trimming: 5 bases; junction bases outside the gene matches: 10. This CDR3 comprises 16 residues. Here the CDR3 reads CASSPKVRLAGDTQYF. In nucleotides, the CDR3 is TGTGCCAGCAGCCCGAAGGTCAGACTAGCGGGAGATACGCAGTATTTT.

The rearrangement uses TRBV4-1 and TRBJ2-7, with D perhaps matching TRBD1 (5 bases). Germline assignment: CDR1 MGHRA and CDR2 YSYEKL. Trimming stripped 1 base from V and 3 bases from J, with 10 bases between. This CDR3 comprises 14 residues. The CDR3 nucleotides read TGCGCCAGCAGCCAAGGGCCCAGGGACTACGAGCAGTACTTC. Amino acids: CASSQGPRDYEQYF.

This clone is a singleton in its sample. The chain uses TRBV28 and TRBJ2-7; the match to TRBD2 covers 8 bases. This CDR3 region has 13 residues. V lost 7 bases and J lost 5; bases outside the gene matches: 7. In germline, CDR1 is MDHEN, CDR2 SYDVKM. The chain's CDR3 is CASTTGGGNEQYF. The CDR3 DNA reads TGTGCCAGCACCACCGGGGGGGGTAACGAGCAGTACTTC.

Concerning this clone itself: This sample includes further DNA sequences coding for the same CDR3. DNA for the CDR3: TGTGCCAGCAGTCTCCCAGGTGAGCAGTACTTC. Translated: CASSLPGEQYF. The chain is built from TRBV6-2 or TRBV6-3 and TRBJ2-7; D remains ambiguous. The germline V gene encodes CDR1 MNHEY and CDR2 SVGEGT. The CDR3 is 11 residues long. V was trimmed by 5 bases and J by 7 bases, leaving 9 bases between them.

The chain combines TRBV6-5 with TRBJ1-2; tentative D call: TRBD1 (5 bases). Germline V lookup: CDR1 MNHEY, CDR2 SVGAGI. The CDR3 is 14 amino acids. V dropped 7 bases and J dropped 4 bases, with 16 bases sitting between them. The DNA of the CDR3 is TGTGCCAGCACCTTTACCGGGGGAGCCTATGGCTACACCTTC. Translation: CASTFTGGAYGYTF.

The genes are TRBV30 and TRBJ1-2; D remains unclear. The CDR3 sequence is 14 residues long. The germline CDR1 and CDR2 sequences are GTSNPN and SVGIG (reference sequence). Trimming cost V 1 base and J 7 bases, with 16 bases left between them. The CDR3 region is CAWSGLLRGVGYTF. CDR3 coding DNA: TGTGCCTGGAGTGGGCTTCTTCGCGGAGTTGGCTACACCTTC.

The chain employs TRBV24-1 and TRBJ2-5; possibly TRBD2 for D (5 bases). CDR3 length: 13 amino acids. Per germline, CDR1 KGHDR and CDR2 SFDVKD. V was shortened by 5 bases and J by 4 bases, with 10 bases between the two germline ends. The CDR3 region is CATSASGVETQYF. DNA for the CDR3: TGTGCCACCAGTGCATCCGGGGTAGAGACCCAGTACTTC.

The rearrangement joins TRBV5-1 to TRBJ2-7, with unresolved D. CDR3 size: 12 residues. Germline assignment: CDR1 SGHRS and CDR2 YFSETQ. V was shortened by 8 bases and J by 6 bases, with 15 bases between the two germline ends. The CDR3 is CASFSHGSEQYF. The CDR3 nucleotides are TGCGCCAGTTTCTCGCATGGCAGCGAGCAGTACTTC.

The CDR3 sequence: CASSALTGSSYNEQFF. The CDR3 bases are TGTGCCAGCAGCGCCCTTACAGGGAGCTCCTACAATGAGCAGTTCTTC. The rearrangement joins TRBV25-1 to TRBJ2-1, with D maybe TRBD1 (6 bases). In germline, CDR1 is MGHDK, CDR2 SYGVNS. The CDR3 spans 16 residues. V dropped 6 bases and J dropped 0 bases, with 15 bases sitting between them.

The chain has TRBV11-3 and TRBJ1-4; D not resolved. V lost 2 bases to trimming and J lost 0 bases, with 7 bases between them. The CDR3 is 15 residues long. The germline V gene encodes CDR1 SGHNT and CDR2 YENEEA. CDR3 sequence: CASSLISATNEKLFF. The CDR3, as DNA: TGTGCCAGCAGCTTAATCTCCGCAACTAATGAAAAACTGTTTTTT.

This sequence joins TRBV28 and TRBJ1-2, with TRBD1 as a possible D gene (5 bases). V gave up 5 bases and J gave up 6 bases, with 13 bases separating them. The CDR3 runs to 13 residues. Germline V CDR1 and CDR2: MDHEN, SYDVKM. The CDR3: CASSGGAGNGYTF. CDR3 bases: TGTGCCAGCAGTGGAGGGGCAGGGAATGGCTACACCTTC.

This clone was recorded a few times. The chain uses TRBV4-1 and TRBJ1-5; D call uncertain. Trimming cost V 4 bases and J 2 bases, with 12 bases left between them. Germline V gene sequence: CDR1 MGHRA, CDR2 YSYEKL. This CDR3 region has 15 residues. The CDR3 DNA is TGCGCCAGCAGCCCCTACGAGGGTGGCAATCAGCCCCAGCATTTT. Protein sequence: CASSPYEGGNQPQHF.

A few counts support this clone. The chain carries TRBV6-2 or TRBV6-3 and TRBJ1-5; D is perhaps TRBD1 (5 bases). Germline CDR1 is MNHEY and CDR2 is SVGEGT. This CDR3 contains 16 residues. Trimming took 0 bases from V and 6 from J, leaving 15 bases between them. CDR3 coding DNA: TGTGCCAGCAGTTACTCGAGTAGGGGCTTCCTTCAGCCCCAGCATTTT. It translates to CASSYSSRGFLQPQHF.

This clone was seen a handful of times. V usage is TRBV5-1 and J usage is TRBJ1-1, with 10 bases aligning to TRBD1. The J segment lost 5 bases and the V segment lost 4 bases, leaving 5 bases of the junction unmatched. Germline V gene data show CDR1 as SGHRS and CDR2 as YFSETQ. The CDR3 has 14 amino acids. The CDR3 nucleotides are TGCGCCAGCAGCGCGGGACAGGGGAAAACTGAAGCTTTCTTT. The encoded protein is CASSAGQGKTEAFF.

The V call is TRBV6-5, the J call TRBJ1-5; perhaps TRBD1 as D (5 bases). There are 14 residues in the CDR3. V gave up 4 bases and J gave up 0 bases, with 7 bases separating them. Germline lookup yields CDR1 MNHEY and CDR2 SVGAGI. The CDR3 loop reads CASSSQDSNQPQHF. CDR3 nucleotides: TGTGCCAGCAGTTCACAGGATAGCAATCAGCCCCAGCATTTT.

This chain uses TRBV11-2 with TRBJ1-2; possible D gene TRBD1, 5 bases. Germline V lookup: CDR1 SGHAT, CDR2 FQNNGV. CDR3 length: 16 amino acids. Trimming took 5 bases from V and 0 from J, leaving 16 bases between them. The CDR3: CASSPSGLQANYGYTF. The CDR3 bases are TGTGCCAGCAGCCCTTCGGGACTCCAAGCTAACTATGGCTACACCTTC.

This clone was observed a single time. This CDR3 is CARGGVRVGYTF. The CDR3 DNA reads TGTGCCAGGGGGGGGGTACGGGTAGGCTACACCTTC. The rearrangement joins TRBV6-5 to TRBJ1-2; weak D call: TRBD1 (5 bases). The germline V and J ends were trimmed by 9 bases and 8 bases, with 16 bases remaining between them. The CDR3 spans 12 residues. The germline V gene has CDR1 MNHEY and CDR2 SVGAGI.

The J gene is TRBJ1-2, the V gene TRBV18; D call uncertain. Trimming removed 1 base from V and 3 bases from J, with 6 bases in between. The CDR3 sequence is 13 residues long. Germline lookup yields CDR1 KGHSH and CDR2 LQKENI. CDR3 sequence reads: CASSPRADYGYTF. CDR3 nucleotides: TGTGCCAGCTCACCACGGGCAGACTATGGCTACACCTTC. Variable domain in full (rest from reference TRBV18 and TRBJ1-2): NAGVMQNPRHLVRRRGQEARLRCSPMKGHSHVYWYRQLPEEGLKFMVYLQKENIIDESGMPKERFSAEFPKEGPSILRIQQVVRGDSAAYFCASSPRADYGYTFGSGTRLTVV.